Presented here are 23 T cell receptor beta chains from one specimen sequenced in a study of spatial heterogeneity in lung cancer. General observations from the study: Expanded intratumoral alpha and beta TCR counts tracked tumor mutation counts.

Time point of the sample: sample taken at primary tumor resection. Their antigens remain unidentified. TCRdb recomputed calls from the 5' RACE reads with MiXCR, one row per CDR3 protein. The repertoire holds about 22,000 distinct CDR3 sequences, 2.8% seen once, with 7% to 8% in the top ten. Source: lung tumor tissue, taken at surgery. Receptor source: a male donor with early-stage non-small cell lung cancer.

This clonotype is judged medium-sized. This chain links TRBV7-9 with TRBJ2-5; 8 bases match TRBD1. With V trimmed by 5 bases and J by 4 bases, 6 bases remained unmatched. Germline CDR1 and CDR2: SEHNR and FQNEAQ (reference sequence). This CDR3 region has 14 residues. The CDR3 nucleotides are TGTGCCAGCAGCCTCGACAGGGGAGGAGAGACCCAGTACTTC. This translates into CASSLDRGGETQYF.

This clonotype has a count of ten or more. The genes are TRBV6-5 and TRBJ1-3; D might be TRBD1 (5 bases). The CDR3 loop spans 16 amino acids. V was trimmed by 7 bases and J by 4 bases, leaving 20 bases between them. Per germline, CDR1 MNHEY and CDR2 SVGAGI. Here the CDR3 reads CASTIGANPAGNTIYF. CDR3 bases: TGTGCCAGCACCATTGGGGCCAACCCGGCCGGAAACACCATATATTTT.

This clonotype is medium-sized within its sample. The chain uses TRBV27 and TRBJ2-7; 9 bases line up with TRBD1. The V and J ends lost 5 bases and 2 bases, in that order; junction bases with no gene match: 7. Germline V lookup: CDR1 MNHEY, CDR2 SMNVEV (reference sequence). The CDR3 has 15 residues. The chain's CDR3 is CASSTDRGSTYEQYF. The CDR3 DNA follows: TGTGCCAGCAGTACCGACAGGGGGTCGACCTACGAGCAGTACTTC.

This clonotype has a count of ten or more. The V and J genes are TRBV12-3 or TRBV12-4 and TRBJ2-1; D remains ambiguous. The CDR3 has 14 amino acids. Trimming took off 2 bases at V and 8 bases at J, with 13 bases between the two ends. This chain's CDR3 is CASSLYAASYEQFF. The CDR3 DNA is TGTGCCAGCAGTTTATACGCAGCTTCCTATGAGCAGTTCTTC.

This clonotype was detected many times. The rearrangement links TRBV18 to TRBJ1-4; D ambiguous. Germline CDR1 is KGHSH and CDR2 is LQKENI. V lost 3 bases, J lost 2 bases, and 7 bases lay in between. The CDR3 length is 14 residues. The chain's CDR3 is CASSPWETNEKLFF. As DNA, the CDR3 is TGTGCCAGCTCACCGTGGGAGACTAATGAAAAACTGTTTTTT.

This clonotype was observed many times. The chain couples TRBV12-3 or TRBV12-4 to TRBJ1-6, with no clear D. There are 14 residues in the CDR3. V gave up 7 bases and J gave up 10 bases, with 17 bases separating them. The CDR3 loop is CASTLTGSRSPLHF. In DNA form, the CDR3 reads TGTGCCAGCACCCTAACTGGCAGCCGATCACCCCTCCACTTT.

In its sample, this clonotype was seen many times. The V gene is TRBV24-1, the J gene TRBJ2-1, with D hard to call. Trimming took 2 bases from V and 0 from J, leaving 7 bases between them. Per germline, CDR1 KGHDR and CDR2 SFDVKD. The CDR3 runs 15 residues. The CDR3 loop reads CATSDYNSSYNEQFF. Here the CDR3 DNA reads TGTGCCACCAGTGATTATAATAGCTCCTACAATGAGCAGTTCTTC.

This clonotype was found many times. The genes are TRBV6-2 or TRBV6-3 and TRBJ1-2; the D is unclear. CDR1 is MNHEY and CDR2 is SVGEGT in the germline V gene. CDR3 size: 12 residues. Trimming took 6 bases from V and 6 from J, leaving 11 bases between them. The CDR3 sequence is CASSTTSNGYTF. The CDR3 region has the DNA TGTGCCAGCAGCACCACTAGTAATGGCTACACCTTC.

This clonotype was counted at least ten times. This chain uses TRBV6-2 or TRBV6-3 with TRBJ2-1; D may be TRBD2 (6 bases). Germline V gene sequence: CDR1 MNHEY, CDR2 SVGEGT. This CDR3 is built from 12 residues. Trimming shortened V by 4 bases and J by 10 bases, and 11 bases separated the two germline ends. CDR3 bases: TGTGCCAGCAGTTCGCCGACTAGAGAGCAGTTCTTC. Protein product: CASSSPTREQFF.

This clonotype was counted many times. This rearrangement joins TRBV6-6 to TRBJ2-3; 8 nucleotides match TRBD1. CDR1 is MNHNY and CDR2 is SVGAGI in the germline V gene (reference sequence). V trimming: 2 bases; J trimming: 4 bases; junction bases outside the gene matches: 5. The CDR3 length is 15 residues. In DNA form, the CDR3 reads TGTGCCAGCAGTTACAGGACAGGGTATGCAGATACGCAGTATTTT. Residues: CASSYRTGYADTQYF.

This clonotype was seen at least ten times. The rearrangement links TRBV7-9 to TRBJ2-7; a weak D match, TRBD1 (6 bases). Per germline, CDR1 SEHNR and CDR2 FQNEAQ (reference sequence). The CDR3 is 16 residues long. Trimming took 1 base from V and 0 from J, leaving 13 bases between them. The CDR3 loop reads CASSLGRTGISYEQYF. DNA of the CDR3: TGTGCCAGCAGCTTAGGGCGTACAGGGATCTCCTACGAGCAGTACTTC.

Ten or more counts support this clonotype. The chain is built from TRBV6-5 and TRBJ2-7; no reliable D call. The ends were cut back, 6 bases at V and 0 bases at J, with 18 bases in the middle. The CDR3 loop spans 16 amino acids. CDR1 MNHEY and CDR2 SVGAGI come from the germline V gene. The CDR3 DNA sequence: TGTGCCAGCAGCCCCACCCCCGGGCTTTCCTCCTACGAGCAGTACTTC. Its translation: CASSPTPGLSSYEQYF.

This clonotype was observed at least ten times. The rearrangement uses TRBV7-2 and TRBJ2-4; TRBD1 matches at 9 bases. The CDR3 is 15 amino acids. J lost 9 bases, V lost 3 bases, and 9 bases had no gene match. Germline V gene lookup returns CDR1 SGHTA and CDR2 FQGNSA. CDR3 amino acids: CASSFTGQGSGIQYF. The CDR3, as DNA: TGTGCCAGCAGCTTTACGGGACAGGGTTCGGGCATTCAGTACTTC.

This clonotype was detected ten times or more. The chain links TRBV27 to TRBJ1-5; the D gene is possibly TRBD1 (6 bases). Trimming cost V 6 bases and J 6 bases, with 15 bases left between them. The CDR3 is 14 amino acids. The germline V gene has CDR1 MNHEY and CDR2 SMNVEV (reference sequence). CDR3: CASRGGREFQPQHF. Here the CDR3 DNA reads TGTGCCAGCAGGGGGGGCCGCGAGTTTCAGCCCCAGCATTTT.

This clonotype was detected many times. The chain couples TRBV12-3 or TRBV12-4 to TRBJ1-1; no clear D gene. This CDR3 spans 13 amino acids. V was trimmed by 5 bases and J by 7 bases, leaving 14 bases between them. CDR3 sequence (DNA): TGTGCCAGCAGTACAACCGACTTTCATGAAGCTTTCTTT. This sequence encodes CASSTTDFHEAFF.

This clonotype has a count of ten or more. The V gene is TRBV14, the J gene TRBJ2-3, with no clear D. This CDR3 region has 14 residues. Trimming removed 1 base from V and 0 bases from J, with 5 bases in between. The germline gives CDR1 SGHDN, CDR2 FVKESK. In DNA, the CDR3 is TGTGCCAGCAGCCAAGTTGAGAGCACAGATACGCAGTATTTT. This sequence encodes CASSQVESTDTQYF.

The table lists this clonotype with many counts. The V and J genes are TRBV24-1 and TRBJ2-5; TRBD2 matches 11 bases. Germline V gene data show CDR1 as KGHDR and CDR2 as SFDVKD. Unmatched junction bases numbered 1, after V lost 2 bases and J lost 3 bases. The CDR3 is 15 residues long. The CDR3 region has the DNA TGTGCCACCAGTGATTCGACTAGCGGGAAAGAGACCCAGTACTTC. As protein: CATSDSTSGKETQYF.

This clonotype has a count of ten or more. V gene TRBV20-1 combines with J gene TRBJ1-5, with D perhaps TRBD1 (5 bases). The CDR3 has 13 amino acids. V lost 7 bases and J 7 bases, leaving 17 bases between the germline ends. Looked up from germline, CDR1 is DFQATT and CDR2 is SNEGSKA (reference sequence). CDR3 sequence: CSVRDGPGQPQHF. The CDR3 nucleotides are TGCAGTGTCCGGGACGGGCCGGGGCAGCCCCAGCATTTT.

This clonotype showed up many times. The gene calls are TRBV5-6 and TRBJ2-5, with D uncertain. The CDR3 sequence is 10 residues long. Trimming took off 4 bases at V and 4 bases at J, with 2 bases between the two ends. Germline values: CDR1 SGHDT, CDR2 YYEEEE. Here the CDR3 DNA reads TGTGCCAGCAGCGGAGAGACCCAGTACTTC. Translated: CASSGETQYF.

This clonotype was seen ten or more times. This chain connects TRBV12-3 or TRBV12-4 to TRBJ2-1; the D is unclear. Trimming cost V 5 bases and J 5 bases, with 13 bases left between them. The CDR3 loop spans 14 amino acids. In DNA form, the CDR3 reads TGTGCCAGCAGTCCGACTGAAAACAACAATGAGCAGTTCTTC. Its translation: CASSPTENNNEQFF.

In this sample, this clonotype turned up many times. The CDR3 DNA is TGTGCCACCAGCAGAGACCGGGGACAGGGAGACAATGAGCAGTTCTTC. Residues: CATSRDRGQGDNEQFF. The chain employs TRBV15 and TRBJ2-1; 9 bases are a match to TRBD1. V trimming: 0 bases; J trimming: 5 bases; junction bases outside the gene matches: 5. Germline V CDR1 and CDR2: LNHNV, YYDKDF (reference sequence). The CDR3 is 16 amino acids.

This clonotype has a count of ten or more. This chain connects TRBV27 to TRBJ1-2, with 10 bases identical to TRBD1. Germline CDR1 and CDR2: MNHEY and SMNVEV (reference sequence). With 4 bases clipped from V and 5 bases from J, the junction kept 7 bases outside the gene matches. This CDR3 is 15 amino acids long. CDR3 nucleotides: TGTGCCAGCAGTTCAGGGACAGGGGCGCAGTATGGCTACACCTTC. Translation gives CASSSGTGAQYGYTF.

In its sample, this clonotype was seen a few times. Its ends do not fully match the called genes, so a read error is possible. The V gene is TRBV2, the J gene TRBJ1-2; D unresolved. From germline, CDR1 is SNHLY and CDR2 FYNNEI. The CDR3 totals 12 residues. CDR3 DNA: TGTGCCATCATGAGGACCCTACCCGACTGTGCCTTC. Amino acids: CAIMRTLPDCAF.